This record concerns one T cell receptor beta chain sequence. This entry belongs to a study of blood T cell repertoires in COVID-19. Sequencing was performed with immunoSEQ multiplex PCR; in TCRdb, only in-frame clones are kept and a portion is missing. The table lists 200,000 to 250,000 clones, 83% of them singletons, with around 6.8% in the top ten. Trimming took off 6 bases at V and 0 bases at J, with 8 bases between the two ends. The CDR3 totals 13 residues. V and J are TRBV12-3 or TRBV12-4 and TRBJ1-1, with TRBD1 as a possible D gene (5 bases). This clonotype originated in a woman between 45 and 60 years old with acute or convalescent COVID-19. Sequenced sample: peripheral blood. The CDR3 DNA reads TGTGCCAGCAGGAGGGACTTGAACACTGAAGCTTTCTTT. It specifies CASRRDLNTEAFF.